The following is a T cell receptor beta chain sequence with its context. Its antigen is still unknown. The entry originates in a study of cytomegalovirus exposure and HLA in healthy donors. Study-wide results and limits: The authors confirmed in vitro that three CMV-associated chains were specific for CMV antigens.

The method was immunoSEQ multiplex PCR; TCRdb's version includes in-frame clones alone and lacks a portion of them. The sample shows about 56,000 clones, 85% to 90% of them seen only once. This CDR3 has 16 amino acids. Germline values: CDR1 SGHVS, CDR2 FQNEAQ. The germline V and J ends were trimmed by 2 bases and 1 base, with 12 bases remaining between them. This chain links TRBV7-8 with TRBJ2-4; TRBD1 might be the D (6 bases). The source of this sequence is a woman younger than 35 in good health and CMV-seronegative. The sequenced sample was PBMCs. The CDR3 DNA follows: TGTGCCAGCAGCTTATTATCAGGGGATGCCAAAAACATTCAGTACTTC. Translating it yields CASSLLSGDAKNIQYF. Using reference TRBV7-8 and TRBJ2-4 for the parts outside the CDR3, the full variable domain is GAGVSQSPRYKVAKRGQDVALRCDPISGHVSLFWYQQALGQGPEFLTYFQNEAQLDKSGLPSDRFFAERPEGSVSTLKIQRTQQEDSAVYLCASSLLSGDAKNIQYFGAGTRLSVL.